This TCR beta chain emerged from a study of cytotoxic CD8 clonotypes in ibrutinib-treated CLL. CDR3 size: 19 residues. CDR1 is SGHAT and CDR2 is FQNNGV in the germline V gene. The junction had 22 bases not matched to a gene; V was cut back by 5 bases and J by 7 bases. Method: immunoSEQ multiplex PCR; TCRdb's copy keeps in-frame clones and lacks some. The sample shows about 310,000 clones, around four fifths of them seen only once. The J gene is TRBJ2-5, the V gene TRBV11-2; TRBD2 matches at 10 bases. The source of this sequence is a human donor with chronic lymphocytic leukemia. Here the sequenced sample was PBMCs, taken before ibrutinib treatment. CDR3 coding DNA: TGTGCCAGCAGCACCGTACTAGCGGGAACCGTCCTGGGAATGGGGACCCAGTACTTC. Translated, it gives CASSTVLAGTVLGMGTQYF.